This T cell receptor beta chain originates from a study of blood T cell repertoires in COVID-19. Libraries were prepared by immunoSEQ multiplex PCR; TCRdb keeps only in-frame clonotypes and omits some of them. The sample shows 320,000 or so clones, about 88% of them seen only once. Trimming stripped 6 bases from V and 8 bases from J, with 13 bases between. The CDR3 extends over 12 amino acids. CDR1 is SNHLY, CDR2 FYNNEI, per germline. The chain is built from TRBV2 and TRBJ1-2; perhaps TRBD1 as D (6 bases). Sequencing was performed on PBMCs or T cells enriched from blood (not recorded which). This clonotype was sampled from a woman aged 25 to 39 who had recovered from COVID-19. This CDR3 reads CASSPQGMGYTF. The DNA for the CDR3 is TGTGCCAGCAGCCCACAGGGTATGGGCTACACCTTC.